Listed below are T cell receptor beta chains from one sample, sequenced in a study of vaccination effects on CD4 cells after COVID-19. This table comes from immunoSEQ multiplex PCR, and its TCRdb copy is limited to in-frame clones, with some not included. The profile shows about 30,000 clones, approximately 60% of them singletons. These receptors are not linked to any known antigen. The sequences come from CD4+ T cells from PBMCs cultured without peptide, collected before COVID-19 vaccination. Receptors originate from a human donor who received a COVID-19 vaccine. The CDR3 runs from the conserved cysteine through the conserved F or W. The D gene is left open where the match is weak. The size field is filled for only some rows; it gives once, few, many or a size class.

V gene	J gene	CDR3 length	clone size	D gene	CDR3 protein	CDR3 DNA
TRBV3-1/TRBV3-2	TRBJ2-5	15	-	TRBD2	CASSQATSGKETQYF	TGTGCCAGCAGCCAAGCGACTAGCGGGAAAGAGACCCAGTACTTC
TRBV7-9	TRBJ2-5	14	-	TRBD2	CASSSGTSTKTQYF	TGTGCCAGCAGCTCCGGGACTAGTACAAAGACCCAGTACTTC
TRBV6-4	TRBJ2-3	16	-	TRBD2	CASSLLAGGRTDTQYF	TGTGCCAGCAGTCTACTAGCGGGGGGACGCACAGATACGCAGTATTTT
TRBV19	TRBJ1-4	15	-	-	CATKIVAATNEKLFF	TGTGCCACTAAGATCGTAGCTGCAACTAATGAAAAACTGTTTTTT
TRBV6-5	TRBJ2-5	15	-	-	CASSTDTGLSETQYF	TGTGCCAGCAGCACAGATACAGGGTTAAGTGAGACCCAGTACTTC
TRBV27	TRBJ1-2	14	once	-	CASSSPTSGRGYTF	TGTGCCAGCAGTTCGCCAACGTCAGGGAGGGGCTACACCTTC
TRBV6-2/TRBV6-3	TRBJ2-5	14	few	-	CASSYLRGKETQYF	TGTGCCAGCAGTTACTTACGGGGGAAAGAGACCCAGTACTTC
TRBV4-1	TRBJ1-3	16	-	-	CASSQVGRGSGNTIYF	TGCGCCAGCAGCCAAGTCGGCAGGGGCTCTGGAAACACCATATATTTT
TRBV24-1	TRBJ2-5	14	-	-	CATSDWGNQETQYF	TGTGCCACCAGTGATTGGGGGAACCAAGAGACCCAGTACTTC
TRBV5-1	TRBJ2-7	15	-	TRBD1	CASSLAGTGVGEQYF	TGCGCCAGCAGCTTGGCCGGGACAGGGGTTGGCGAGCAGTACTTC
TRBV27	TRBJ2-2	13	-	-	CASRNRNTGELFF	TGTGCCAGCAGAAACAGGAACACCGGGGAGCTGTTTTTT
TRBV5-1	TRBJ2-5	14	-	-	CASSATGSQETQYF	TGCGCCAGCAGCGCCACTGGTTCCCAAGAGACCCAGTACTTC
TRBV29-1	TRBJ1-5	12	-	-	CSVEFQGGLQHF	TGCAGCGTTGAATTTCAGGGAGGGCTCCAGCATTTT
TRBV2	TRBJ1-1	13	few	-	CASSKAGGREAFF	TGTGCCAGCAGTAAGGCGGGGGGGCGTGAAGCTTTCTTT
TRBV3-1/TRBV3-2	TRBJ1-6	17	-	-	CASSQGVRELWNSPLHF	TGTGCCAGCAGCCAAGGGGTCAGGGAACTTTGGAATTCACCCCTCCACTTT
TRBV5-1	TRBJ2-2	14	once	-	CASSPTPGTGELFF	TGCGCCAGCAGCCCAACACCCGGCACCGGGGAGCTGTTTTTT
TRBV30	TRBJ2-7	11	-	-	CAWSQQYEQYF	TGTGCCTGGAGTCAACAGTACGAGCAGTACTTC
TRBV14	TRBJ2-7	15	-	-	CASSQIGTTYYEQYF	TGTGCCAGCAGCCAGATCGGGACAACCTACTACGAGCAGTACTTC
TRBV5-1	TRBJ2-5	14	-	-	CASSLVGGQETQYF	TGCGCCAGCAGCTTGGTAGGGGGGCAAGAGACCCAGTACTTC
TRBV30	TRBJ1-5	12	-	-	CAWGDSNQPQHF	TGTGCCTGGGGAGACAGCAATCAGCCCCAGCATTTT
TRBV3-1/TRBV3-2	TRBJ1-3	18	-	-	CASSLLVRGLLSGNTIYF	TGTGCCAGCAGCCTTCTGGTACGAGGCCTTCTCTCTGGAAACACCATATATTTT
TRBV5-1	TRBJ2-3	14	few	-	CASSDGQNTDTQYF	TGCGCCAGCAGCGATGGACAGAACACAGATACGCAGTATTTT
TRBV9	TRBJ1-4	16	-	TRBD1	CASSVGGTGGHEKLFF	TGTGCCAGCAGCGTAGGAGGGACAGGGGGCCATGAAAAACTGTTTTTT
TRBV13	TRBJ2-7	15	-	TRBD1	CASRFTGTGMYEQYF	TGTGCCAGCAGGTTCACCGGGACAGGGATGTACGAGCAGTACTTC
TRBV7-6	TRBJ2-2	15	-	-	CASRKLRANTGELFF	TGTGCCAGCAGAAAACTACGGGCCAACACCGGGGAGCTGTTTTTT
TRBV18	TRBJ2-7	17	-	-	CASSPPLTKEDSYEQYF	TGTGCCAGCTCACCACCCCTGACGAAGGAGGATTCCTACGAGCAGTACTTC
TRBV2	TRBJ1-3	17	-	TRBD1	CASSSTGTGLGRNTIYF	TGTGCCAGCAGTTCCACCGGGACAGGCTTAGGGAGAAACACCATATATTTT
TRBV6-5	TRBJ2-5	13	-	-	CASSFRPGETQYF	TGTGCCAGCAGTTTCAGACCCGGGGAGACCCAGTACTTC
TRBV4-1	TRBJ2-3	17	-	-	CASSQDPTRALTDTQYF	TGCGCCAGCAGCCAAGATCCGACTAGAGCTTTAACAGATACGCAGTATTTT
TRBV20-1	TRBJ1-2	11	-	TRBD1	CSGAGGRGYTF	TGCAGTGGAGCAGGGGGCCGTGGCTACACCTTC
TRBV6-5	TRBJ1-1	16	-	-	CASSYAVQLVNTEAFF	TGTGCCAGCAGTTACGCCGTCCAGCTAGTGAACACTGAAGCTTTCTTT
TRBV7-2	TRBJ2-7	15	-	TRBD2	CASSLGGLAGEEQYF	TGTGCCAGCAGCTTAGGAGGGCTAGCGGGAGAGGAGCAGTACTTC
TRBV18	TRBJ1-5	15	once	-	CASSISPGADQPQHF	TGTGCCAGCTCAATATCGCCGGGGGCAGATCAGCCCCAGCATTTT
TRBV18	TRBJ2-5	14	-	-	CASSDDLGRETQYF	TGTGCCAGCTCCGACGATTTGGGGCGGGAGACCCAGTACTTC
TRBV3-1/TRBV3-2	TRBJ2-7	15	-	-	CASSLLGEAAYEQYF	TGTGCCAGCAGCCTTCTAGGTGAAGCGGCGTACGAGCAGTACTTC
TRBV3-1/TRBV3-2	TRBJ2-1	16	-	-	CASSQDFRGPYNEQFF	TGTGCCAGCAGCCAAGATTTCCGTGGACCTTACAATGAGCAGTTCTTC
TRBV10-3	TRBJ1-5	14	-	-	CAISESGNGQPQHF	TGTGCCATCAGTGAGTCTGGGAATGGTCAGCCCCAGCATTTT
TRBV7-9	TRBJ2-7	14	-	-	CASSLGTSLNEQYF	TGTGCCAGCAGCTTAGGAACTAGCCTAAACGAGCAGTACTTC
TRBV10-2	TRBJ1-3	14	few	-	CASREQSSGNTIYF	TGCGCCAGCAGGGAACAAAGCTCTGGAAACACCATATATTTT
TRBV19	TRBJ1-2	15	-	-	CASSITERRDYGYTF	TGTGCCAGTAGTATAACTGAACGACGGGACTATGGCTACACCTTC
TRBV11-3	TRBJ1-4	18	-	TRBD1	CASSQKDRGVSTNEKLFF	TGTGCCAGCAGCCAAAAGGACAGGGGGGTATCAACTAATGAAAAACTGTTTTTT
TRBV4-1	TRBJ1-4	12	-	-	CASTGADEKLFF	TGCGCCAGCACCGGGGCAGATGAAAAACTGTTTTTT
TRBV5-5	TRBJ1-5	13	-	-	CASSLARDQPQHF	TGTGCCAGCAGCTTGGCGCGGGATCAGCCCCAGCATTTT